This T cell receptor (beta chain) was recorded in a study of blood T cell repertoires in COVID-19. Background on the study: Sources were T cells, B-cell-depleted T cells, or PBMCs; the material itself was cDNA or gDNA.

Germline values: CDR1 SGHDT, CDR2 YYEEEE. Trimming stripped 4 bases from V and 4 bases from J, with 17 bases between. CDR3 length equals 15 residues. Original processing methods: Reference gene primer amplification yielded estimated nucleated cell counts. Profiled with immunoSEQ multiplex PCR; TCRdb holds only in-frame clones, not every one. Clone size and the V and J calls come from that table; the DNA yielded D and trimming. The table shows about 230,000 clones, with 75% to 90% occurring only once. The study assigned cohorts using participant-reported clinical history. This clonotype originated in a woman younger than 45 who had been exposed to COVID-19. The material sequenced was PBMCs or T cells enriched from blood (not recorded which). V gene TRBV5-6 combines with J gene TRBJ1-1, with D perhaps TRBD1 (5 bases). The CDR3, as DNA: TGTGCCAGCAGCAGGGGTGTGGGTTATGGCACTGAAGCTTTCTTT. Protein sequence: CASSRGVGYGTEAFF.